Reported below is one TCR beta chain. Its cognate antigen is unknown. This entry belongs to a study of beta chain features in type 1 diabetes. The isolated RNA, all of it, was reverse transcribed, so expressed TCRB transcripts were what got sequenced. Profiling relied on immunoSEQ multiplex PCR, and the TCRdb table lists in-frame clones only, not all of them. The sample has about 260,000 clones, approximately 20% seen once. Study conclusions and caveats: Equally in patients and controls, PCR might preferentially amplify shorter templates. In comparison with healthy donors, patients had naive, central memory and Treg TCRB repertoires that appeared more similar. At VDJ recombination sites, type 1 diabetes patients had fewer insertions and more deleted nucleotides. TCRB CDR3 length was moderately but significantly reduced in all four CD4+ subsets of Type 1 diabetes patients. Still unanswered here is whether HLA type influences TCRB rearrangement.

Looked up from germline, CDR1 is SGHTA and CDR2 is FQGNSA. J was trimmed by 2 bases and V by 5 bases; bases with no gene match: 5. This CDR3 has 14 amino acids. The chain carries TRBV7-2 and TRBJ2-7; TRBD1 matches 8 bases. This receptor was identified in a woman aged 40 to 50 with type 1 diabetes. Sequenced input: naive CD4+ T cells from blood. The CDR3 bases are TGTGCCAGCAGCCCGACAGGGGCTACCTACGAGCAGTACTTC. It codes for CASSPTGATYEQYF.